The 18 T cell receptor beta chains in this list originate from one sample, sequenced in a study of radiation and T cells in renal cell carcinoma. Time point given: blood 4 weeks post-SBRT, at nephrectomy. Treatment reported: 15 Gy SBRT to primary tumor, nephrectomy 4 weeks later. Measured with immunoSEQ multiplex PCR; TCRdb has only the in-frame clones, and not every one. The sample holds around 45,000 clones; roughly 82% are singletons and the top ten take 25% to 30%. This specimen was blood, taken from a patient whose treatment included radiotherapy and nephrectomy. Receptors originate from a woman in her seventies with renal cell carcinoma.

This clone has a handful of counts. The chain uses TRBV7-6 and TRBJ2-2; tentative D call: TRBD1 (5 bases). This CDR3 has 16 residues. In germline, CDR1 is SGHVS, CDR2 FNYEAQ. V was trimmed by 2 bases and J by 1 base, leaving 11 bases between them. DNA of the CDR3: TGTGCCAGCAGCTTAATGGACCAGGGGAACACCGGGGAGCTGTTTTTT. It codes for CASSLMDQGNTGELFF.

This clone appeared a single time. This chain joins TRBV2 and TRBJ2-3, with D perhaps TRBD2 (6 bases). The CDR3 runs 19 residues. The germline V gene encodes CDR1 SNHLY and CDR2 FYNNEI. The V end was cut by 5 bases, the J end by 2 bases, with 26 bases between. CDR3 amino acids: CASSRRMSLLATATDTQYF. The CDR3 DNA reads as TGTGCCAGCAGTAGGAGGATGTCCCTCCTAGCGACGGCCACAGATACGCAGTATTTT.

This clone was seen only once. The chain carries TRBV14 and TRBJ2-1, with D perhaps matching TRBD1 or TRBD2 (5 bases each). The CDR3 spans 16 residues. Trimming left V 1 base short and J 1 base short, with 11 bases between. In germline, CDR1 is SGHDN, CDR2 FVKESK. The CDR3 region has the DNA TGTGCCAGCAGCCAAGGCCGGGACCCATCCTACAATGAGCAGTTCTTC. Residues: CASSQGRDPSYNEQFF.

The chain employs TRBV11-2 and TRBJ1-2, with D unclear. V was trimmed by 1 base and J by 0 bases, leaving 9 bases between them. The CDR3 loop spans 15 amino acids. Per germline, CDR1 SGHAT and CDR2 FQNNGV. CDR3 in amino acids: CASSLGTVANYGYTF. The CDR3 DNA is TGTGCCAGCAGCTTAGGGACGGTTGCTAACTATGGCTACACCTTC.

In this sample, this clone turned up a few times. V usage is TRBV4-2 and J usage is TRBJ1-4; D is unresolved. CDR3 length: 11 residues. Trimming took 6 bases from V and 8 from J, leaving 7 bases between them. CDR1 and CDR2 from the germline V gene are LGHNA and YNFKEQ. This CDR3 is CASSEEEKLFF. CDR3 nucleotides: TGTGCCAGCAGTGAAGAAGAAAAACTGTTTTTT.

The chain has TRBV30 and TRBJ2-7; 8 nucleotides match TRBD1. The length of the CDR3 is 14 residues. Looked up from germline, CDR1 is GTSNPN and CDR2 is SVGIG (reference sequence). Trimming took 1 base from V and 5 from J; bases not matched to a gene: 7. This CDR3 reads CAWSGTGMIDEQYF. The CDR3 nucleotides are TGTGCCTGGAGTGGGACAGGGATGATTGACGAGCAGTACTTC.

The chain employs TRBV4-3 and TRBJ2-1; 8 nucleotides agree with TRBD2. V was pared by 0 bases and J by 9 bases, with 16 bases of the junction left unmatched. From germline, CDR1 is LGHNA and CDR2 YSLEER. The length of the CDR3 is 18 residues. CDR3 nucleotide sequence: TGCGCCAGCAGCCAAGATAAGCTAGCGGGTTGGGGCGGGGGTGAGCAGTTCTTC. It specifies CASSQDKLAGWGGGEQFF.

The V gene is TRBV7-8, the J gene TRBJ1-6, with TRBD1 as a possible D gene (6 bases). The V gene lost 9 bases and the J gene lost 6 bases, with 12 bases spanning the gap. Germline CDR1 and CDR2: SGHVS and FQNEAQ. CDR3 size: 13 residues. In nucleotides, the CDR3 is TGTGCCAGTAGAGGACAGACTAATTCACCCCTCCACTTT. Amino acids: CASRGQTNSPLHF.

The V gene is TRBV19, the J gene TRBJ1-4; 8 bases line up with TRBD1. Trimming at V came to 6 bases and at J to 3 bases, leaving 6 bases not matched to a gene. Germline V gene lookup returns CDR1 LNHDA and CDR2 SQIVND (reference sequence). This CDR3 spans 15 amino acids. CDR3: CASRPGQAPNEKLFF. DNA of the CDR3: TGTGCCAGTAGGCCGGGACAGGCTCCTAATGAAAAACTGTTTTTT. Full variable domain (remainder filled in from reference TRBV19 and TRBJ1-4): DGGITQSPKYLFRKEGQNVTLSCEQNLNHDAMYWYRQDPGQGLRLIYYSQIVNDFQKGDIAEGYSVSREKKESFPLTVTSAQKNPTAFYLCASRPGQAPNEKLFFGSGTQLSVL.

The chain joins TRBV14 to TRBJ2-4, with D perhaps TRBD1 (5 bases). Trimming pared 4 bases from V and 9 bases from J, leaving 10 bases between. Germline CDR1 SGHDN, CDR2 FVKESK. This CDR3 is 12 amino acids long. DNA of the CDR3: TGTGCCAGCAGCCCCAAAGGGGCCATTCAGTACTTC. Amino acid sequence: CASSPKGAIQYF.

The genes are TRBV6-1 and TRBJ1-1; the D is unclear. V lost 6 bases, J lost 5 bases, and 16 bases lay in between. In germline, CDR1 is MNHNS, CDR2 SASEGT. This CDR3 comprises 14 residues. The CDR3 sequence: CASRDSRVLTEAFF. Here the CDR3 DNA reads TGTGCCAGCAGGGACTCCCGGGTGCTTACTGAAGCTTTCTTT.

The chain links TRBV25-1 to TRBJ2-7; tentatively, D is TRBD2 (6 bases). V was pared by 7 bases and J by 3 bases, with 13 bases between. Germline CDR1 and CDR2: MGHDK and SYGVNS. This CDR3 contains 13 residues. CDR3 sequence reads: CASKGGLGYEQYF. The CDR3 DNA sequence: TGTGCCAGCAAGGGAGGACTGGGCTACGAGCAGTACTTC.

This clone has just one count. CDR3 coding DNA: TGTGCCAGCAGAGGGTGGGAGGGCACCAAAAGGTCAACTAGGTATGAAAAACTGTTTTTT. This codes for CASRGWEGTKRSTRYEKLFF. The chain carries TRBV2 and TRBJ1-4; no clear D gene. From germline, CDR1 is SNHLY and CDR2 FYNNEI. CDR3 size: 20 residues. V was shortened by 6 bases and J by 6 bases, with 32 bases between the two germline ends.

J is TRBJ2-7 and V is TRBV19; D is uncertain. Between the trimmed V and J ends, which lost 1 base and 3 bases, there was a span of 4 bases. This CDR3 is 12 amino acids long. The germline V gene encodes CDR1 LNHDA and CDR2 SQIVND (reference sequence). The CDR3, as DNA: TGTGCCAGTAGTATAGGGGGCTACGAGCAGTACTTC. Protein: CASSIGGYEQYF. Using reference TRBV19 and TRBJ2-7 for the parts outside the CDR3, the full variable domain is DGGITQSPKYLFRKEGQNVTLSCEQNLNHDAMYWYRQDPGQGLRLIYYSQIVNDFQKGDIAEGYSVSREKKESFPLTVTSAQKNPTAFYLCASSIGGYEQYFGPGTRLTVT.

The V call is TRBV27, the J call TRBJ1-6, with D possibly being TRBD1 (5 bases). This CDR3 comprises 16 residues. V shed 7 bases and J shed 6 bases, with 19 bases lying between them. CDR1 MNHEY and CDR2 SMNVEV come from the germline V gene (reference sequence). The CDR3 DNA reads as TGTGCCAGCATTATACCCTTAGGGGTCCTTAATTCACCCCTCCACTTT. This gives the protein CASIIPLGVLNSPLHF.

The chain combines TRBV9 with TRBJ1-5; D possibly corresponds to TRBD1 (6 bases). The germline CDR1 and CDR2 sequences are SGDLS and YYNGEE. The CDR3 sequence is 16 residues long. Deletions cut 4 bases from V and 1 base from J, with 15 bases between. The CDR3: CASSPGAGASNQPQHF. CDR3 bases: TGTGCCAGCAGCCCCGGAGCGGGGGCGAGCAATCAGCCCCAGCATTTT.

This sequence joins TRBV4-2 and TRBJ1-1; D unclear. Between the trimmed V and J ends, which lost 0 bases and 1 base, there was a span of 15 bases. The CDR3 has 17 residues. From germline, CDR1 is LGHNA and CDR2 YNFKEQ. CDR3 nucleotides: TGTGCCAGCAGCCAAGACTGGCCGGGAGACACGAACACTGAAGCTTTCTTT. Translation: CASSQDWPGDTNTEAFF.

This clone appeared a single time. The CDR3, as DNA: TGTGCCAGCAGCGTAGAAGCGCCAGGGGGTGGCTATGGCTACACCTTC. It codes for CASSVEAPGGGYGYTF. The chain joins TRBV9 to TRBJ1-2; 7 bases agree with TRBD1. Trimming cost V 0 bases and J 4 bases; bases outside gene matches: 9. This CDR3 contains 16 residues. Germline CDR1 SGDLS, CDR2 YYNGEE.